The 12 T cell receptor beta chains below come from one sample, sequenced in a study of cytomegalovirus exposure and HLA in healthy donors. Clones were read by immunoSEQ multiplex PCR, and TCRdb kept only the in-frame ones, dropping some. Altogether 120,000 to 150,000 clones are present, almost 90% being singletons, with the ten largest covering approximately 8%. Material for sequencing was PBMCs. Receptor source: a woman between 18 and 30 years old in good health and CMV-seropositive.

The J gene is TRBJ1-6, the V gene TRBV6-5; D possibly corresponds to TRBD1 (6 bases). The germline CDR1 and CDR2 sequences are MNHEY and SVGAGI. Trimming shortened V by 6 bases and J by 8 bases, and 17 bases separated the two germline ends. This CDR3 has 15 residues. CDR3 sequence: CASRKTTGKHSPLHF. The CDR3 DNA is TGTGCCAGCAGGAAGACTACAGGGAAGCATTCACCCCTCCACTTT.

The V call is TRBV5-4, the J call TRBJ2-1; TRBD2 matches at 11 bases. CDR1 is SGHNT, CDR2 YYREEE, per germline (reference sequence). This CDR3 region has 14 residues. The junction had 4 bases not matched to a gene; V was cut back by 5 bases and J by 6 bases. CDR3 DNA: TGTGCCAGCAGTCTCGGGACTAGCGGCAATGAGCAGTTCTTC. It translates to CASSLGTSGNEQFF.

This clone was detected once. This rearrangement joins TRBV27 to TRBJ2-7; tentative D call: TRBD2 (7 bases). Deletions cut 6 bases from V and 2 bases from J, with 14 bases between. Germline CDR1 MNHEY, CDR2 SMNVEV (reference sequence). The CDR3 contains 14 residues. The CDR3 DNA is TGTGCCAGCAGCCCTCGGGGGGCGACCTACGAGCAGTACTTC. Translating gives CASSPRGATYEQYF.

V gene TRBV9 combines with J gene TRBJ2-1; 7 nucleotides align to TRBD2. CDR3 length equals 15 residues. V trimming: 4 bases; J trimming: 8 bases; junction bases outside the gene matches: 12. Germline V gene sequence: CDR1 SGDLS, CDR2 YYNGEE. The CDR3 bases are TGTGCCAGCAGCCCTTACGGACTAGTTCGAGATGAGCAGTTCTTC. Translating it yields CASSPYGLVRDEQFF.

This clone appeared once. The rearrangement links TRBV4-1 to TRBJ2-1, with 14 bases matching TRBD2. With 3 bases clipped from V and 10 bases from J, the junction kept 8 bases outside the gene matches. The length of the CDR3 is 16 residues. Looked up from germline, CDR1 is MGHRA and CDR2 is YSYEKL. This chain's CDR3 is CASSQPTSGRVNEQFF. The CDR3 nucleotides are TGCGCCAGCAGCCAGCCGACTAGCGGGAGGGTCAACGAGCAGTTCTTC.

This clone was observed a single time. The chain couples TRBV29-1 to TRBJ2-1, with D possibly matching TRBD1 (5 bases). V was pared by 1 base and J by 3 bases, with 16 bases between. CDR3 length equals 16 residues. Germline V lookup: CDR1 SQVTM, CDR2 ANQGSEA. The chain's CDR3 is CSVEAGLGVGYNEQFF. Here the CDR3 DNA reads TGCAGCGTTGAAGCAGGGTTGGGTGTCGGCTACAATGAGCAGTTCTTC.

The gene calls are TRBV5-6 and TRBJ1-6; 10 nucleotides line up with TRBD1. Germline V gene sequence: CDR1 SGHDT, CDR2 YYEEEE. Germline trimming cut 4 bases from V and 6 bases from J; bases unmatched to any gene: 10. The CDR3 has 17 residues. In nucleotides, the CDR3 is TGTGCCAGCAGCCTTCTACGGGACAGGGGAGGTAATTCACCCCTCCACTTT. Residues: CASSLLRDRGGNSPLHF.

The J gene is TRBJ1-5, the V gene TRBV30, with D uncertain. Germline loops: CDR1 GTSNPN, CDR2 SVGIG (reference sequence). The CDR3 runs 14 residues. V was trimmed by 0 bases and J by 5 bases, leaving 11 bases between them. CDR3 coding DNA: TGTGCCTGGAGTGTACCTGCGAGGGATCAGCCCCAGCATTTT. Translated, it gives CAWSVPARDQPQHF.

The chain carries TRBV7-9 and TRBJ1-1; no reliable D call. This CDR3 is built from 18 residues. Germline V gene lookup returns CDR1 SEHNR and CDR2 FQNEAQ (reference sequence). V was trimmed by 5 bases and J by 1 base, leaving 23 bases between them. The CDR3 region is CASSRLGGNPKSNTEAFF. The CDR3 nucleotides read TGTGCCAGCAGCCGCCTCGGAGGGAATCCAAAGTCGAACACTGAAGCTTTCTTT.

The chain joins TRBV5-1 to TRBJ1-2; TRBD1 aligns across 7 bases. Per germline, CDR1 SGHRS and CDR2 YFSETQ. The CDR3 runs to 13 residues. Trimming at V came to 4 bases and at J to 3 bases, leaving 3 bases not matched to a gene. The DNA for the CDR3 is TGCGCCAGCAGCCTCCAGGGGGACTATGGCTACACCTTC. Translation: CASSLQGDYGYTF.

CDR3 sequence (DNA): TGCGCCAGCAGCTTGTGGGGGACAGGCAATGAGCAGTTCTTC. Its protein product is CASSLWGTGNEQFF. This chain uses TRBV5-1 with TRBJ2-1, with TRBD1 matching 8 bases. The CDR3 is made up of 14 amino acids. In germline, CDR1 is SGHRS, CDR2 YFSETQ. J gave up 6 bases and V 1 base, and 3 bases lay outside the gene matches.

This chain connects TRBV29-1 to TRBJ1-3; D gene unclear. Germline CDR1 SQVTM, CDR2 ANQGSEA. Trimming left V 5 bases short and J 0 bases short, with 14 bases between. The CDR3 runs 15 residues. In DNA, the CDR3 is TGCAGCGTTCTTTTAGGACTTGGCTCTGGAAACACCATATATTTT. Protein: CSVLLGLGSGNTIYF. Together with reference TRBV29-1 and TRBJ1-3, the CDR3 gives the full variable domain: SAVISQKPSRDICQRGTSLTIQCQVDSQVTMMFWYRQQPGQSLTLIATANQGSEATYESGFVIDKFPISRPNLTFSTLTVSNMSPEDSSIYLCSVLLGLGSGNTIYFGEGSWLTVV.